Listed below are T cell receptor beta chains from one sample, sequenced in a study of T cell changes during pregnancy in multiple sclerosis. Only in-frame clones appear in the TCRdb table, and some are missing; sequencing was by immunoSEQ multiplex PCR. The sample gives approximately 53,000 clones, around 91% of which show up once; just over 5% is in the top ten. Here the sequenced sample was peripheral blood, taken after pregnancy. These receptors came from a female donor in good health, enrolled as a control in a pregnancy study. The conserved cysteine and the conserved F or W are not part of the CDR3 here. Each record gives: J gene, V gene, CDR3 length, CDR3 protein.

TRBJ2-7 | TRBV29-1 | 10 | SVEDMSYEQY
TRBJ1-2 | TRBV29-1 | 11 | SVGDPGRDGYT
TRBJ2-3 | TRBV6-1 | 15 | ASSEGLAGHYTDTQY
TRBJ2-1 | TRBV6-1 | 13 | ASSGRLAASNEQF
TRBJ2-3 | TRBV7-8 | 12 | ASSWGGPRDTQY
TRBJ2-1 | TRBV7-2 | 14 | ASSLTGTSGYNEQF
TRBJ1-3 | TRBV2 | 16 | ASSEEGRKGARGNTIY
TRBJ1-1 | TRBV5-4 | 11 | ASSEGQGREAF
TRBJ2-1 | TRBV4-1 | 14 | ASSQEAGVGWYEQF
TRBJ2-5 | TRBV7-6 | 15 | ASSSGLAGAQGETQY
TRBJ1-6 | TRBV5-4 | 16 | ASSLDQGGWVGRSPLH
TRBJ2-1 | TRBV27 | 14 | ASSFLPREPYNEQF